The 12 T cell receptor beta chains below all came from one sample that was sequenced in a study of shared clonotypes between healthy human individuals. TCRdb keeps only in-frame clones here, not all; method: immunoSEQ multiplex PCR. The repertoire holds 500,000 or so clones, with 95% to 96% as singletons. Source material: naive CD4+ T cells sorted from blood. The subset is: CD45RA+ positively selected. The source is a woman aged 25 to 39 in good health.

The chain has TRBV27 and TRBJ1-5, with a weak D call TRBD1 (5 bases). Germline CDR1 is MNHEY and CDR2 is SMNVEV (reference sequence). The V and J ends lost 4 bases and 2 bases respectively, with 12 bases between them. There are 15 residues in the CDR3. The CDR3 loop reads CASSSEGFGNQPQHF. The CDR3 DNA sequence: TGTGCCAGCAGTTCGGAGGGGTTTGGCAATCAGCCCCAGCATTTT.

The chain uses TRBV29-1 and TRBJ1-1; 11 bases map to TRBD1. Germline loops: CDR1 SQVTM, CDR2 ANQGSEA. V shed 5 bases and J 4 bases; nucleotides not matched to a gene: 9. This CDR3 spans 15 amino acids. In DNA form, the CDR3 reads TGCAGCGTTCTGGACAGGGGGCAGCGAAGCACTGAAGCTTTCTTT. It is translated as CSVLDRGQRSTEAFF.

V usage is TRBV4-1 and J usage is TRBJ2-4; D may be TRBD1 (5 bases). V dropped 0 bases and J dropped 2 bases, with 14 bases sitting between them. CDR3 length equals 17 residues. Germline lookup yields CDR1 MGHRA and CDR2 YSYEKL. The CDR3 region is CASSQDSLTGSKNIQYF. The DNA for the CDR3 is TGCGCCAGCAGCCAAGATTCGTTAACAGGTTCCAAAAACATTCAGTACTTC.

V gene TRBV7-9 combines with J gene TRBJ2-3; D gene unclear. The CDR3 consists of 13 residues. Germline V gene sequence: CDR1 SEHNR, CDR2 FQNEAQ (reference sequence). V was shortened by 4 bases and J by 6 bases, with 11 bases between the two germline ends. CDR3 nucleotides: TGTGCCAGCAGCTCCCAGAGCGCCGATACGCAGTATTTT. This codes for CASSSQSADTQYF.

The chain couples TRBV29-1 to TRBJ2-3; D perhaps matches TRBD2 (6 bases). Per germline, CDR1 SQVTM and CDR2 ANQGSEA. Trimming took off 8 bases at V and 1 base at J, with 10 bases between the two ends. The CDR3 contains 12 residues. The CDR3 DNA follows: TGCAGCAGTTCGGGGGGCACAGATACGCAGTATTTT. The encoded protein is CSSSGGTDTQYF.

The chain carries TRBV4-1 and TRBJ2-1; a possible D gene is TRBD1 (6 bases). CDR3 length equals 15 residues. V lost 1 base to trimming and J lost 7 bases, with 14 bases between them. Germline V gene lookup returns CDR1 MGHRA and CDR2 YSYEKL. CDR3 protein: CASSQVGRGSNEQFF. CDR3 bases: TGCGCCAGCAGCCAAGTCGGCAGGGGATCTAATGAGCAGTTCTTC.

The gene calls are TRBV14 and TRBJ2-1; TRBD2 matches 11 bases. Germline CDR1 reads SGHDN; CDR2 reads FVKESK. Trimming cost V 3 bases and J 3 bases; bases outside gene matches: 10. This CDR3 is 18 amino acids long. The CDR3 nucleotides read TGTGCCAGCAGCCACCGGCTAGCGGGAGGACTAAACTACAATGAGCAGTTCTTC. This encodes CASSHRLAGGLNYNEQFF.

The chain has TRBV7-2 and TRBJ2-5; D is possibly TRBD1 (5 bases). Germline lookup yields CDR1 SGHTA and CDR2 FQGNSA. Trimming removed 4 bases at V and 3 bases at J, with 12 bases between. CDR3 length: 14 residues. CDR3 sequence reads: CASSSRTFKETQYF. In DNA, the CDR3 is TGTGCCAGCAGCTCCAGGACATTTAAAGAGACCCAGTACTTC. The full variable domain, rest sourced from reference TRBV7-2 and TRBJ2-5, is GAGVSQSPSNKVTEKGKDVELRCDPISGHTALYWYRQSLGQGLEFLIYFQGNSAPDKSGLPSDRFSAERTGGSVSTLTIQRTQQEDSAVYLCASSSRTFKETQYFGPGTRLLVL.

This rearrangement joins TRBV5-4 to TRBJ2-1; 13 bases line up with TRBD2. CDR3 length: 16 residues. From germline, CDR1 is SGHNT and CDR2 YYREEE (reference sequence). Germline trimming cut 4 bases from V and 12 bases from J; bases unmatched to any gene: 13. CDR3 in amino acids: CASSRGGTSGTYGQFF. The CDR3, as DNA: TGTGCCAGCAGCAGGGGAGGGACTAGCGGGACATATGGGCAGTTCTTC. Full variable domain (outside the CDR3, taken from reference TRBV5-4 and TRBJ2-1): ETGVTQSPTHLIKTRGQQVTLRCSSQSGHNTVSWYQQALGQGPQFIFQYYREEENGRGNFPPRFSGLQFPNYSSELNVNALELDDSALYLCASSRGGTSGTYGQFFGPGTRLTVL.

The V and J genes are TRBV5-6 and TRBJ1-1, with D hard to call. The CDR3 contains 13 residues. Germline CDR1 reads SGHDT; CDR2 reads YYEEEE. V was cut by 4 bases and J by 1 base, with 8 bases left in between. CDR3 residues: CASSRPANTEAFF. DNA of the CDR3: TGTGCCAGCAGCCGACCGGCGAACACTGAAGCTTTCTTT.

The J gene is TRBJ1-5, the V gene TRBV19; possibly TRBD1 for D (5 bases). Trimming pared 7 bases from V and 1 base from J, leaving 17 bases between. Germline V gene lookup returns CDR1 LNHDA and CDR2 SQIVND (reference sequence). This CDR3 comprises 16 residues. CDR3 region: CASMTIGTRSNQPQHF. CDR3 nucleotides: TGTGCCAGTATGACGATTGGGACTCGAAGCAATCAGCCCCAGCATTTT. The full variable domain, in which reference TRBV19 and TRBJ1-5 provide the parts outside the CDR3, is DGGITQSPKYLFRKEGQNVTLSCEQNLNHDAMYWYRQDPGQGLRLIYYSQIVNDFQKGDIAEGYSVSREKKESFPLTVTSAQKNPTAFYLCASMTIGTRSNQPQHFGDGTRLSIL.

V gene TRBV5-4 combines with J gene TRBJ1-4; 8 bases are shared with TRBD1. Losses at the gene ends were 4 bases for V and 5 bases for J; bases not matched to a gene: 7. This CDR3 has 15 amino acids. Germline lookup yields CDR1 SGHNT and CDR2 YYREEE (reference sequence). CDR3 amino acids: CASSTRQGTNEKLFF. CDR3 coding DNA: TGTGCCAGCAGCACACGACAGGGGACGAATGAAAAACTGTTTTTT.